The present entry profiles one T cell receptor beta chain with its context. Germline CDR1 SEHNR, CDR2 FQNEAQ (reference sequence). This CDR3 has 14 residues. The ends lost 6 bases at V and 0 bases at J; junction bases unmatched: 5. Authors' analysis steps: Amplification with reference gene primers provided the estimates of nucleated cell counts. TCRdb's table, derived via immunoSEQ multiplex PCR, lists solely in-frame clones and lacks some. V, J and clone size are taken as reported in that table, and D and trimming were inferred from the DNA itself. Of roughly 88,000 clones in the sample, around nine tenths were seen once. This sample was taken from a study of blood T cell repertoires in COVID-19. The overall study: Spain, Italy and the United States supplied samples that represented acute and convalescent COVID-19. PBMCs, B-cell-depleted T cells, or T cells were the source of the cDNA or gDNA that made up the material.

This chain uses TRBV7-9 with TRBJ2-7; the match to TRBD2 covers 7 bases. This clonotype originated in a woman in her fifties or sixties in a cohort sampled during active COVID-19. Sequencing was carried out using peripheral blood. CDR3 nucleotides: TGTGCCAGCAGGTCTAGCGGTAGCTCCTACGAGCAGTACTTC. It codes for CASRSSGSSYEQYF.